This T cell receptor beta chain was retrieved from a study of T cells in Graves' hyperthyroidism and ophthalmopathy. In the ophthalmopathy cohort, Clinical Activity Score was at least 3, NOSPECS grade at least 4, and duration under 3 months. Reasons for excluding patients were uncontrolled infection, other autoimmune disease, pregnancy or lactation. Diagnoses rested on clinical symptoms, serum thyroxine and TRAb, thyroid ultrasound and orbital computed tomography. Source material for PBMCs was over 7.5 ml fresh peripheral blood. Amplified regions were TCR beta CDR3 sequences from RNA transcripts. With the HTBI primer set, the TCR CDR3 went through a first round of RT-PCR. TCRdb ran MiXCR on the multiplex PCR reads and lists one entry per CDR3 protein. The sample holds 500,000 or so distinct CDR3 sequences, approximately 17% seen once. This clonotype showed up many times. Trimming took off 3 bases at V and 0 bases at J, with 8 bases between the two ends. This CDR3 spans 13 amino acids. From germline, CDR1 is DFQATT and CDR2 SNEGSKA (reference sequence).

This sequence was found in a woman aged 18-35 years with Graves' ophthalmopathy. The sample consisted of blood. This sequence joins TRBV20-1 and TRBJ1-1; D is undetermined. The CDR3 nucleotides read TGCAGTGCTAGGGACCGAATGAACACTGAAGCTTTCTTT. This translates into CSARDRMNTEAFF.